The source of this T cell receptor (beta chain) is a study of blood T cell repertoires in COVID-19. Clones were read by immunoSEQ multiplex PCR, and TCRdb kept only the in-frame ones, dropping some. Of approximately 190,000 clones listed, roughly four fifths are singletons. The sample comprised peripheral blood. This TCR was recovered from a woman between 70 and 85 years old with active or convalescent COVID-19.

CDR3 nucleotide sequence: TGTGCCAGCAGTCAGGGCCCCTCTGGAAACACCATATATTTT. This translates into CASSQGPSGNTIYF. The chain combines TRBV7-3 with TRBJ1-3; D is possibly TRBD1 (5 bases). CDR3 length: 14 amino acids. V lost 6 bases, J lost 0 bases, and 9 bases lay in between. Looked up from germline, CDR1 is SGHTA and CDR2 is FQGTGA.